These T cell receptor beta chains were read from a single sample in a study of blood T cell repertoires in COVID-19. Only in-frame clones appear in the TCRdb table, and some are missing; sequencing was by immunoSEQ multiplex PCR. Seen here are about 34,000 clones, roughly nine tenths observed once, and the top ten hold around 35%. Input material: peripheral blood. The receptors stem from a man aged 55 to 69 with active or convalescent COVID-19. CDR3s include the opening cysteine and the closing phenylalanine or tryptophan. Each record gives: V gene, CDR3 protein.

TRBV13	CASGQGNTEAFF
TRBV3-1/TRBV3-2	CASSQDNGGNEQFF
TRBV6-5	CASSYSNRANTEAFF
TRBV28	CASSSSGHINTGELFF
TRBV7-2	CASSTGQGYSPLHF
TRBV28	CASSFGAYYEQYF
TRBV4-1	CASSQSVTTSGGGYTF
TRBV7-8	CASSFGRRGQSSNEKLFF
TRBV2	CASKGQGASRLFF
TRBV19	CASSIVTGSEAFF
TRBV7-3	CASSALGQDNSPLHF
TRBV5-1	CASSLVGQGSSEKLFF
TRBV6-5	CASRAGQGIYEQYF
TRBV3-1/TRBV3-2	CASSQEGFRDRGWYGYTF
TRBV19	CASSIEGRGMNTEAFF
TRBV7-2	CASSDTGLEQFF
TRBV18	CASSPYLDRGRSPLHF
TRBV5-1	CASSDPGGSYGYTF
TRBV3-1/TRBV3-2	CASSLDRARGTEAFF
TRBV18	CASSPAGPGEQYF
TRBV3-1/TRBV3-2	CASAHRDSNQPQHF
TRBV5-4	CASSWGLAGGSETQYF
TRBV29-1	CSVGTGGVGGYTF
TRBV5-6	CASSLLAGRNTEAFF
TRBV27	CASSFIPQGASGYTF
TRBV10-3	CAITGTLNTGELFF
TRBV6-6	CASSYRESSYEQYF
TRBV7-9	CASSGTGFEQYF
TRBV13	CASSLRTSGAEAFF
TRBV27	CASMGGEGNQPQHF
TRBV12-3/TRBV12-4	CASSLGGINEQFF
TRBV6-1	CASSEGGRRQPQHF
TRBV7-2	CASSGASVKTQYF